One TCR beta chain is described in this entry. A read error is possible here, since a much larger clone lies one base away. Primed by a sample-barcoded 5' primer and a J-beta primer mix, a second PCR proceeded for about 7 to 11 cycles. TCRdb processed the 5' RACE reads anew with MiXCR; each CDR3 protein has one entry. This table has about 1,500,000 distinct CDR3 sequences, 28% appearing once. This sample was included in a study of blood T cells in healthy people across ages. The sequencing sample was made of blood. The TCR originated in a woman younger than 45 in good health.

The CDR3 protein is CASSFWGGEEQYF. The DNA for the CDR3 is TGCGCCAGCAGCTTCTGGGGGGGCGAGGAGCAGTACTTC. The chain joins TRBV5-1 to TRBJ2-7; tentative D call: TRBD2 (7 bases). The CDR3 has 13 residues. Germline V gene lookup returns CDR1 SGHRS and CDR2 YFSETQ. V gave up 2 bases and J gave up 7 bases, with 13 bases separating them.